What follows are 27 T cell receptor beta chains derived from one specimen sequenced in a study of blood T cells in healthy people across ages. Next came a second PCR, run for about 6 to 11 cycles, which used a sample-barcoded 5' primer along with a J-beta primer mix. TCRdb re-derived calls from the 5' RACE reads in MiXCR, one entry per CDR3 protein. Found here are roughly 680,000 distinct CDR3 sequences, around 50% of them singletons; the top ten hold roughly 14%. Sample: blood. The source is a woman of 80 years or more in good health.

This sequence joins TRBV14 and TRBJ2-4; 7 bases are a match to TRBD2. The trim removed 4 bases at V and 7 bases at J, leaving 7 bases unmatched. This CDR3 has 14 amino acids. Per germline, CDR1 SGHDN and CDR2 FVKESK. In nucleotides, the CDR3 is TGTGCCAGCAGCCCCTTGGGAGGGTTGAACATTCAGTACTTC. Its protein product is CASSPLGGLNIQYF.

The chain uses TRBV29-1 and TRBJ1-1, with no clear D. With 7 bases removed from V and 1 base from J, the gap between germline ends came to 7 bases. The CDR3 length is 11 residues. Germline values: CDR1 SQVTM, CDR2 ANQGSEA. The DNA for the CDR3 is TGCAGCGCATTATCGAACACTGAAGCTTTCTTT. This translates into CSALSNTEAFF.

This clonotype was detected ten times or more. The CDR3 spells CASSSTWETQYF. The CDR3 nucleotides read TGTGCCAGCAGTTCGACTTGGGAGACCCAGTACTTC. The chain recombines TRBV7-2 with TRBJ2-5; no reliable D call. The CDR3 loop spans 12 amino acids. Looked up from germline, CDR1 is SGHTA and CDR2 is FQGNSA. Trimming took 6 bases from V and 5 from J, leaving 10 bases between them. Full variable domain (outside the CDR3, taken from reference TRBV7-2 and TRBJ2-5): GAGVSQSPSNKVTEKGKDVELRCDPISGHTALYWYRQSLGQGLEFLIYFQGNSAPDKSGLPSDRFSAERTGGSVSTLTIQRTQQEDSAVYLCASSSTWETQYFGPGTRLLVL.

This chain connects TRBV4-2 to TRBJ2-3; 10 bases line up with TRBD2. Germline CDR1 LGHNA, CDR2 YNFKEQ. CDR3 size: 18 residues. Trimming cost V 0 bases and J 2 bases; bases outside gene matches: 8. The CDR3 region is CASSQDQGLAENTDTQYF. In DNA form, the CDR3 reads TGTGCCAGCAGCCAAGATCAAGGACTAGCGGAAAACACAGATACGCAGTATTTT.

This rearrangement joins TRBV20-1 to TRBJ2-7; D possibly corresponds to TRBD1 (5 bases). The germline V and J ends were trimmed by 6 bases and 4 bases, with 22 bases remaining between them. Germline V gene sequence: CDR1 DFQATT, CDR2 SNEGSKA (reference sequence). CDR3 length: 15 amino acids. Written as DNA, the CDR3 is TGCAGTGCGGTAAACGGCAGGGTAATGGGGTACGAGCAGTACTTC. Residues: CSAVNGRVMGYEQYF.

The chain carries TRBV12-3 or TRBV12-4 and TRBJ1-4; TRBD1 aligns across 7 bases. The CDR3 covers 15 residues. V trimming: 1 base; J trimming: 1 base; junction bases outside the gene matches: 0. The CDR3 sequence is CASSLGDRTNEKLFF. In nucleotides, the CDR3 is TGTGCCAGCAGTTTAGGGGACAGAACTAATGAAAAACTGTTTTTT.

The chain's CDR3 is CSARDSGFNEKLFF. CDR3 coding DNA: TGCAGTGCTAGAGACAGCGGTTTTAATGAAAAACTGTTTTTT. This chain joins TRBV20-1 and TRBJ1-4, with unresolved D. Trimming shortened V by 0 bases and J by 4 bases, and 9 bases separated the two germline ends. This CDR3 region has 14 residues. The V gene's germline CDR1 is DFQATT and CDR2 SNEGSKA (reference sequence).

A few counts support this clonotype. The chain is built from TRBV3-1 and TRBJ1-3; D uncertain. Germline loops: CDR1 LGHDT, CDR2 YNNKEL (reference sequence). Trimming stripped 1 base from V and 3 bases from J, with 1 base between. The CDR3 sequence is 12 residues long. The chain's CDR3 is CASSQGGNTIYF. The CDR3 DNA follows: TGTGCCAGCAGCCAAGGTGGAAACACCATATATTTT.

This clonotype was seen more than once but under ten times. The chain is built from TRBV5-6 and TRBJ2-3; no clear D gene. Germline assignment: CDR1 SGHDT and CDR2 YYEEEE. The CDR3 is 11 residues long. The CDR3 nucleotides are TGTGTCGTGGGATCTCGGGATACGCAGTATTTT. Amino acid sequence: CVVGSRDTQYF.

J is TRBJ2-7 and V is TRBV29-1; a possible D gene is TRBD1 (5 bases). The CDR3 runs to 10 residues. The germline CDR1 and CDR2 sequences are SQVTM and ANQGSEA. V lost 4 bases and J lost 5, with 6 bases in between. The CDR3 nucleotides read TGCAGCGTTGCAGGGAACGAGCAGTACTTC. Translation: CSVAGNEQYF.

The rearrangement uses TRBV20-1 and TRBJ2-5; 9 bases fit TRBD1. The ends lost 5 bases at V and 5 bases at J; junction bases unmatched: 6. The CDR3 has 13 amino acids. Germline CDR1 and CDR2: DFQATT and SNEGSKA (reference sequence). The DNA for the CDR3 is TGCAGTGCTTACGGGACAGGGAAGGAGACCCAGTACTTC. As protein: CSAYGTGKETQYF.

The rearrangement joins TRBV4-1 to TRBJ2-7; 10 nucleotides agree with TRBD1. The CDR3 has 18 residues. V gave up 4 bases and J gave up 7 bases; unmatched junction bases: 19. Per germline, CDR1 MGHRA and CDR2 YSYEKL. The CDR3 loop reads CASSPGPGTGASAYEQYF. The CDR3, as DNA: TGCGCCAGCAGCCCCGGGCCGGGGACAGGGGCCTCAGCTTATGAGCAGTACTTC.

Many counts were recorded for this clonotype. The V and J genes are TRBV6-5 and TRBJ1-5; no reliable D call. Germline V lookup: CDR1 MNHEY, CDR2 SVGAGI. The CDR3 runs to 15 residues. The V end was cut by 0 bases, the J end by 0 bases, with 6 bases between. The CDR3 is CASSYSKDSNQPQHF. DNA for the CDR3: TGTGCCAGCAGTTACTCGAAGGATAGCAATCAGCCCCAGCATTTT.

The rearrangement uses TRBV9 and TRBJ1-2, with D uncertain. Germline lookup yields CDR1 SGDLS and CDR2 YYNGEE. V was trimmed by 0 bases and J by 7 bases, leaving 19 bases between them. There are 16 residues in the CDR3. CDR3 in amino acids: CASSVVSGSRLGGYTF. The CDR3 coding sequence is TGTGCCAGCAGCGTAGTTTCGGGGTCCCGCTTGGGTGGCTACACCTTC.

This clonotype occurred a few times. The chain recombines TRBV20-1 with TRBJ2-1; D is possibly TRBD1 or TRBD2 (5 bases each). The V and J ends lost 2 bases and 8 bases respectively, with 19 bases between them. This CDR3 spans 15 amino acids. Germline V gene lookup returns CDR1 DFQATT and CDR2 SNEGSKA (reference sequence). DNA for the CDR3: TGCAGTGCTAGACAGGGAGCCCTAGGACGCGATGAGCAGTTCTTC. Amino acid sequence: CSARQGALGRDEQFF.

The sample holds many counts of this clonotype. This chain uses TRBV6-5 with TRBJ2-5; D may be TRBD2 (7 bases). The CDR3 is 15 residues long. Germline CDR1 MNHEY, CDR2 SVGAGI. V lost 5 bases and J lost 4, with 17 bases in between. Here the CDR3 DNA reads TGTGCCAGCAGTCTTCTGGGGGGGGCTGGAGAGACCCAGTACTTC. Amino acid sequence: CASSLLGGAGETQYF.

The V gene is TRBV12-3 or TRBV12-4, the J gene TRBJ1-1; no reliable D call. The CDR3 loop spans 15 amino acids. Trimming cost V 6 bases and J 5 bases, with 19 bases left between them. CDR3 residues: CASSIMWGGSTEAFF. As DNA, the CDR3 is TGTGCCAGCAGCATTATGTGGGGTGGAAGTACTGAAGCTTTCTTT.

The gene calls are TRBV2 and TRBJ2-4; D is ambiguous. TRBJ2-7 explains the end of the DNA better; the J call may be wrong. This CDR3 comprises 15 residues. Germline-derived CDR1 and CDR2 are SNHLY and FYNNEI. The CDR3 is CASSDRAATGDEQYF. As DNA, the CDR3 is TGTGCCAGCAGTGATAGGGCAGCCACCGGAGACGAGCAGTACTTC.

Turning to this clonotype: A much larger clone is a single base away; this may be a read error. The chain employs TRBV6-5 and TRBJ2-1; TRBD1 or TRBD2 may be the D gene (5 bases each). The germline CDR1 and CDR2 sequences are MNHEY and SVGAGI. The CDR3 is made up of 15 amino acids. Deletions cut 6 bases from V and 2 bases from J, with 14 bases between. The CDR3 is CASSPSGRPYNEQFF. The CDR3 DNA reads TGTGCCAGCAGCCCCTCGGGACGTCCCTACAATGAGCAGTTCTTC.

The table lists this clonotype with a few counts. This may stem from a read error, because a much larger clone lies one nucleotide away. This sequence joins TRBV20-1 and TRBJ2-7, with no clear D. The CDR3 loop spans 14 amino acids. Trimming left V 1 base short and J 0 bases short, with 10 bases between. Germline assignment: CDR1 DFQATT and CDR2 SNEGSKA (reference sequence). The CDR3 loop is CSARGVSGSYEQYF. The DNA of the CDR3 is TGCAGTGCTAGAGGAGTTTCAGGCTCCTACGAGCAGTACTTC.

This clonotype was detected ten times or more. The J gene is TRBJ2-5, the V gene TRBV5-1; D call uncertain. The CDR3 has 12 amino acids. Germline V gives CDR1 SGHRS, CDR2 YFSETQ. Trimming shortened V by 0 bases and J by 5 bases, and 5 bases separated the two germline ends. The DNA for the CDR3 is TGCGCCAGCAGCTTGGACGTGGAGACCCAGTACTTC. Translating it yields CASSLDVETQYF.

The chain joins TRBV12-3 or TRBV12-4 to TRBJ2-3, with D perhaps TRBD2 (5 bases). V dropped 6 bases and J dropped 4 bases, with 17 bases sitting between them. CDR3 length: 15 residues. The CDR3 protein is CASSLRDSDPDTQYF. As DNA, the CDR3 is TGTGCCAGCAGCCTGAGAGATAGCGATCCAGATACGCAGTATTTT.

CDR3 bases: TGTGCCAGCAGGGTAGCAGGGGGTGGAAACACCATATATTTT. Translated: CASRVAGGGNTIYF. This chain links TRBV6-1 with TRBJ1-3; 7 bases are a match to TRBD1. The CDR3 length is 14 residues. The V segment lost 6 bases and the J segment 3 bases; nucleotides outside the gene matches: 5. In germline, CDR1 is MNHNS, CDR2 SASEGT.

The V call is TRBV20-1, the J call TRBJ2-6; 8 nucleotides align to TRBD1. The CDR3 runs 18 residues. With 1 base clipped from V and 1 base from J, the junction kept 9 bases outside the gene matches. CDR1 is DFQATT and CDR2 is SNEGSKA in the germline V gene (reference sequence). The CDR3 nucleotides are TGCAGTGCTAGAGGTGGGGCAGGGGGCTCTTCTGGGGCCAACGTCCTGACTTTC. It yields the protein CSARGGAGGSSGANVLTF.

To note about this clonotype: Possible read error: a much larger clone is one base away. The gene calls are TRBV7-9 and TRBJ2-1; 10 nucleotides agree with TRBD2. The CDR3 loop spans 16 amino acids. Germline-derived CDR1 and CDR2 are SEHNR and FQNEAQ (reference sequence). The CDR3 DNA follows: TGTGCCAGCAGCACCCAGCGGGAGGGCCTCCACAATGAGCGGTTCTTC. Residues: CASSTQREGLHNERFF.

The chain employs TRBV10-3 and TRBJ2-1; 8 nucleotides line up with TRBD2. CDR3 length: 15 amino acids. The germline gives CDR1 ENHRY, CDR2 SYGVKD. V shed 3 bases, J shed 8 bases, and the junction held 9 bases outside the gene matches. Here the CDR3 reads CAISEGRGGSDEQFF. The CDR3 DNA reads as TGTGCCATCAGTGAAGGACGGGGGGGCTCCGATGAGCAGTTCTTC.

The chain links TRBV2 to TRBJ2-1; 9 positions match TRBD1. There are 14 residues in the CDR3. V was pared by 6 bases and J by 5 bases, with 5 bases of the junction left unmatched. CDR1 SNHLY and CDR2 FYNNEI come from the germline V gene. The chain's CDR3 is CASSIQGADNEQFF. The CDR3 DNA is TGTGCCAGCAGCATACAGGGGGCTGACAATGAGCAGTTCTTC.